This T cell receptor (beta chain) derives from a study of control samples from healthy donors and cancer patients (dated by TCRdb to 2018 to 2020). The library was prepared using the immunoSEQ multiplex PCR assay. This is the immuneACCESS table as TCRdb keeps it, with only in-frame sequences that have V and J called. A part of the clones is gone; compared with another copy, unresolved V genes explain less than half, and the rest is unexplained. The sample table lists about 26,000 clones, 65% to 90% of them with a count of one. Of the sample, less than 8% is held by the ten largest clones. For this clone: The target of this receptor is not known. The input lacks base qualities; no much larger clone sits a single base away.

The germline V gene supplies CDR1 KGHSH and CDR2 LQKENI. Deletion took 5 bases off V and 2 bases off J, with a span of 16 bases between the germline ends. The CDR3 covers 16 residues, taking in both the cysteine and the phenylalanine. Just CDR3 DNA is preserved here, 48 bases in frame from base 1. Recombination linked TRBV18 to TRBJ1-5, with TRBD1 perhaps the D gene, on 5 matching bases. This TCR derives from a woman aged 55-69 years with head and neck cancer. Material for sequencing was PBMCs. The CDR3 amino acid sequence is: CASSSRTGGGNQPQHF. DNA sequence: TGTGCCAGCTCATCCCGGACTGGGGGAGGCAATCAGCCCCAGCATTTT.